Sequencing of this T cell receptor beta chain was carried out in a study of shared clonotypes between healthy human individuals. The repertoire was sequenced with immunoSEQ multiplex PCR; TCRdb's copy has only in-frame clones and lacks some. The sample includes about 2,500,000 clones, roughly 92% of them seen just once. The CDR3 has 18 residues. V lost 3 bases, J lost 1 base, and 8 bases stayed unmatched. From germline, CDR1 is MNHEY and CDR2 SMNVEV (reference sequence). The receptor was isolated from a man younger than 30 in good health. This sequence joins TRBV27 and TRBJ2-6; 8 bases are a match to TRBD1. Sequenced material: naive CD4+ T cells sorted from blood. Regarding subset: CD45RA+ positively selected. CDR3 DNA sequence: TGTGCCAGCAGTTTCCGAGGACAGGGCTTATCTGGGGCCAACGTCCTGACTTTC. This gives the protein CASSFRGQGLSGANVLTF.